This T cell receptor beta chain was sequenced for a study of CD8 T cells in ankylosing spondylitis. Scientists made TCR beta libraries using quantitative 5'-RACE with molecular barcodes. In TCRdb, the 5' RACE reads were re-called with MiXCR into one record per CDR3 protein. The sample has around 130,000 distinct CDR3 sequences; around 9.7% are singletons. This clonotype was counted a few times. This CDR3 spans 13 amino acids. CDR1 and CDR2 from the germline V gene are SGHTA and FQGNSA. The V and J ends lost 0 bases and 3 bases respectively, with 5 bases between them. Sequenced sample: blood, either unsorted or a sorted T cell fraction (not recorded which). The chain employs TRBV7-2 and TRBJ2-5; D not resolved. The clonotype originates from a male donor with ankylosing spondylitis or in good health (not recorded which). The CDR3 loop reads CASSLASKETQYF. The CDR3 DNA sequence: TGTGCCAGCAGCTTAGCTTCGAAAGAGACCCAGTACTTC.